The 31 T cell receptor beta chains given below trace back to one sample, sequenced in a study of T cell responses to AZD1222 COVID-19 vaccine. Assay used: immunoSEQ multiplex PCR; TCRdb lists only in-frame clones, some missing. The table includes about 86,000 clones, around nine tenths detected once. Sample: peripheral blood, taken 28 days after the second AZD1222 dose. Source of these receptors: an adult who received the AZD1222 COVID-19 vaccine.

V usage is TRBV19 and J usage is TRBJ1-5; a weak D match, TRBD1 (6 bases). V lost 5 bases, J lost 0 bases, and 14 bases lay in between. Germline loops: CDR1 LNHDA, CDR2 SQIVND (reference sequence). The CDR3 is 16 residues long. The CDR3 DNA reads TGTGCCAGTAGTCTTCGGGGGGGGCCTAGCAATCAGCCCCAGCATTTT. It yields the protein CASSLRGGPSNQPQHF.

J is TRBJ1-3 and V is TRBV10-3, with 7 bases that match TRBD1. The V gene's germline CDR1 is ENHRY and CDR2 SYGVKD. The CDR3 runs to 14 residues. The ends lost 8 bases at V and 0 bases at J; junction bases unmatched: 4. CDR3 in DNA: TGTGCCATCCAGGGACAGAGCTCTGGAAACACCATATATTTT. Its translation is CAIQGQSSGNTIYF.

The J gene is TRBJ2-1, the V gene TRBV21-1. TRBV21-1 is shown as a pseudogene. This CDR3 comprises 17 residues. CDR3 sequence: CASSKFVRGRAHNEQFF. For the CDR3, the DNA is TGTGCCAGCAGCAAATTCGTGAGGGGTAGAGCACACAATGAGCAGTTCTTC.

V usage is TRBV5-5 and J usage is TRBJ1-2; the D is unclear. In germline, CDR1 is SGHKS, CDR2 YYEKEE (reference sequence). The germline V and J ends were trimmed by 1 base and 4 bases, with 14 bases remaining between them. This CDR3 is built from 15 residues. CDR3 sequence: CASSLSPAIPYGYTF. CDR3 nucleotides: TGTGCCAGCAGCTTGAGTCCCGCGATCCCCTATGGCTACACCTTC.

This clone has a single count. CDR3 bases: TGTGCCAGTAGTTTCTTGAATAGGGAGAACTATGGCTACACCTTC. Its protein is CASSFLNRENYGYTF. The chain joins TRBV19 to TRBJ1-2; D gene ambiguous. Looked up from germline, CDR1 is LNHDA and CDR2 is SQIVND (reference sequence). V lost 5 bases and J lost 2, with 15 bases in between. The CDR3 has 15 amino acids.

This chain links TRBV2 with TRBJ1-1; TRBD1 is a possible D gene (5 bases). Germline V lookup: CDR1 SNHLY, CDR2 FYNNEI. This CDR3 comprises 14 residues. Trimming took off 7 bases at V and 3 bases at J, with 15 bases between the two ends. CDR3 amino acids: CASTFSRGYTEAFF. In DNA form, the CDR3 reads TGTGCCAGCACTTTCTCCCGGGGGTACACTGAAGCTTTCTTT. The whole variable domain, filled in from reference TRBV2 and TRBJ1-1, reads EPEVTQTPSHQVTQMGQEVILRCVPISNHLYFYWYRQILGQKVEFLVSFYNNEISEKSEIFDDQFSVERPDGSNFTLKIRSTKLEDSAMYFCASTFSRGYTEAFFGQGTRLTVV.

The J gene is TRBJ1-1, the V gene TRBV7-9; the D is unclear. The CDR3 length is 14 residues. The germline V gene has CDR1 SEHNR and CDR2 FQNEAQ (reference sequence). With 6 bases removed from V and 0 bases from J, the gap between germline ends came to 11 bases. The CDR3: CASSSDRLNTEAFF. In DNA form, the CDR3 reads TGTGCCAGCAGTTCGGACCGTTTGAACACTGAAGCTTTCTTT.

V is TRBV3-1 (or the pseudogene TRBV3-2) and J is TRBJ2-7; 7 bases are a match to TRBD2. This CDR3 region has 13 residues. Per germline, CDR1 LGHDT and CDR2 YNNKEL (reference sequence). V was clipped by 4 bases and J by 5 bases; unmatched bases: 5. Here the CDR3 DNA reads TGTGCCAGCAGCCCGAGGCTAGCGGACGAGCAGTACTTC. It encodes CASSPRLADEQYF.

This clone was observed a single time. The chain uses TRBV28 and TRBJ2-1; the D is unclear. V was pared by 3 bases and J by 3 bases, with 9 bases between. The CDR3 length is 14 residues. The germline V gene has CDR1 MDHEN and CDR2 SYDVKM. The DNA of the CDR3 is TGTGCCAGCAGTTTCTCGGACGACTACAATGAGCAGTTCTTC. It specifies CASSFSDDYNEQFF.

The CDR3 region has the DNA TGTGCCAGCAGCCACTTAACAGGATCTAACACTGAAGCTTTCTTT. Its protein product is CASSHLTGSNTEAFF. The chain employs TRBV14 and TRBJ1-1; possibly TRBD1 for D (5 bases). Looked up from germline, CDR1 is SGHDN and CDR2 is FVKESK. This CDR3 contains 15 residues. The V gene lost 3 bases and the J gene lost 2 bases, with 13 bases spanning the gap.

The CDR3 coding sequence is TGTGCCAGCAGCTACAGCGCCCTTAGCAATCAGCCCCAGCATTTT. Residues: CASSYSALSNQPQHF. V gene TRBV7-2 combines with J gene TRBJ1-5, with D uncertain. V lost 4 bases and J 0 bases, leaving 10 bases between the germline ends. The CDR3 is 15 residues long. Per germline, CDR1 SGHTA and CDR2 FQGNSA.

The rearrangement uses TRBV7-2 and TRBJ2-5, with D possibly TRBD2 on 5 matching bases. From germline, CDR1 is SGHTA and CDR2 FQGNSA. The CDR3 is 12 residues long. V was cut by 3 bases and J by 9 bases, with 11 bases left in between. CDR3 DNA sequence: TGTGCCAGCAGCTTCGACCGCGGGCCCCAGTACTTC. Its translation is CASSFDRGPQYF.

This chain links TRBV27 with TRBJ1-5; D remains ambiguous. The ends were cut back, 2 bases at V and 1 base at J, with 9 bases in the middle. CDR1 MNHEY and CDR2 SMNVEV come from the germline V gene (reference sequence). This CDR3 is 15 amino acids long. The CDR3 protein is CASSLMAGSNQPQHF. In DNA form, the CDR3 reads TGTGCCAGCAGTTTAATGGCGGGGAGCAATCAGCCCCAGCATTTT.

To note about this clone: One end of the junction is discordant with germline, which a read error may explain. The CDR3 spells CASSLAHWVYIQYF. The CDR3 bases are TGTGCCAGCAGTTTAGCGCACTGGGTATACATTCAGTACTTC. The chain recombines TRBV11-2 with TRBJ2-4; TRBD2 might be the D (5 bases). CDR3 length equals 14 residues. CDR1 is SGHAT, CDR2 FQNNGV, per germline.

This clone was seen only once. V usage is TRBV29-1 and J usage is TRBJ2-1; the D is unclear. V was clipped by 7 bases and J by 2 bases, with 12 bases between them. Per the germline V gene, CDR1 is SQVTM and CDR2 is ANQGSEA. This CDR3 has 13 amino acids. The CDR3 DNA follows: TGCAGCGCCAGTTTTTTCGCCTACAATGAGCAGTTCTTC. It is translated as CSASFFAYNEQFF.

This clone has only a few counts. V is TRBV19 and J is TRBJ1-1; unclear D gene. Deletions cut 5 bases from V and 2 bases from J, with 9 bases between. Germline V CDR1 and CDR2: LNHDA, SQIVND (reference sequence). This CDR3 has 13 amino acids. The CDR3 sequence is CASSSRVNTEAFF. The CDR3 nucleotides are TGTGCCAGTAGTTCCCGGGTTAACACTGAAGCTTTCTTT.

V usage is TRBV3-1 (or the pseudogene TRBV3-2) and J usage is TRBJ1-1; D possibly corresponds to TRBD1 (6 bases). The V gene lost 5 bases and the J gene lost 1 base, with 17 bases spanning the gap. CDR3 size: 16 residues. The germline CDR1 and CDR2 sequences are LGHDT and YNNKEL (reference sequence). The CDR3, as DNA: TGTGCCAGCAGCTTCCTCGGGGGGCAGGGGAACACTGAAGCTTTCTTT. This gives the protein CASSFLGGQGNTEAFF.

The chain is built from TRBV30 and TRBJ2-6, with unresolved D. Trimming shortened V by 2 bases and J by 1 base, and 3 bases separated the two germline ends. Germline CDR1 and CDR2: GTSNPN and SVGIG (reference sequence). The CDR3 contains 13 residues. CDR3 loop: CAWSRSGANVLTF. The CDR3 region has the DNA TGTGCCTGGAGTAGATCTGGGGCCAACGTCCTGACTTTC. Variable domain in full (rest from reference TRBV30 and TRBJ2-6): SQTIHQWPATLVQPVGSPLSLECTVEGTSNPNLYWYRQAAGRGLQLLFYSVGIGQISSEVPQNLSASRPQDRQFILSSKKLLLSDSGFYLCAWSRSGANVLTFGAGSRLTVL.

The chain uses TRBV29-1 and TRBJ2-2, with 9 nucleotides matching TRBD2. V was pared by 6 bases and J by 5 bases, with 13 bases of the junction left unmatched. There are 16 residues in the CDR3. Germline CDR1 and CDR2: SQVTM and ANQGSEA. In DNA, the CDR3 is TGCAGCGTCGGGGCGGTGGCGGGAGGGTGGACCGGGGAGCTGTTTTTT. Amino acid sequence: CSVGAVAGGWTGELFF.

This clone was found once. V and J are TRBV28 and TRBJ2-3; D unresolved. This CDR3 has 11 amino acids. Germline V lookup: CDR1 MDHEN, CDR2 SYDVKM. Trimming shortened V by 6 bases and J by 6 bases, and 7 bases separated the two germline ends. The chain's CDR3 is CASRLGDTQYF. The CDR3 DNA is TGTGCCAGCAGGCTGGGGGATACGCAGTATTTT.

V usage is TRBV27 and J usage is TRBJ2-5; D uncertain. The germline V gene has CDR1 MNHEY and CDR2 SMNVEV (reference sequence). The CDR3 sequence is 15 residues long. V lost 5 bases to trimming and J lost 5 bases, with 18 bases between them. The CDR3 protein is CASSVKWPVRETQYF. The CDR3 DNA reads TGTGCCAGCAGTGTTAAGTGGCCCGTTCGGGAGACCCAGTACTTC.

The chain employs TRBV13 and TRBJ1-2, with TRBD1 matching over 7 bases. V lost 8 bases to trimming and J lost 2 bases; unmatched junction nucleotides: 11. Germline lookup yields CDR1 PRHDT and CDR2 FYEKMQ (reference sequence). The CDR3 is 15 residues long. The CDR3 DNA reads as TGTGCCAGCCGACAGGGTGGGGGTAGGAACTATGGCTACACCTTC. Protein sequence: CASRQGGGRNYGYTF.

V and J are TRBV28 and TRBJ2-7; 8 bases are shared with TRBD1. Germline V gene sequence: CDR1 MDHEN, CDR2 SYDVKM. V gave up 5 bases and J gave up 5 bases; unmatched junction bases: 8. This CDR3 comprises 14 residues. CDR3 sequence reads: CASSPRQGLDEQYF. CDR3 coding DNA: TGTGCCAGCAGTCCTAGACAGGGGCTGGACGAGCAGTACTTC.

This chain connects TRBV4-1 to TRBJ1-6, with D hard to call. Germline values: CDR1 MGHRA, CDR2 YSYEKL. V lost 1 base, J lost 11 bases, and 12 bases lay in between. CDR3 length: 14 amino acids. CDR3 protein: CASSQVLGRPPLHF. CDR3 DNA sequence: TGCGCCAGCAGCCAAGTGTTGGGGAGACCACCCCTCCACTTT.

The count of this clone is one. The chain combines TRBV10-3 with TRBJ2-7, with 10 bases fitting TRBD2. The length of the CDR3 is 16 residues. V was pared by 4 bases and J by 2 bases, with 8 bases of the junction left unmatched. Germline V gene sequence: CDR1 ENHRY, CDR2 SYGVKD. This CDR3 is CAISALQTSGTYEQYF. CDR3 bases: TGTGCCATCAGTGCGCTTCAAACTAGCGGGACCTACGAGCAGTACTTC.

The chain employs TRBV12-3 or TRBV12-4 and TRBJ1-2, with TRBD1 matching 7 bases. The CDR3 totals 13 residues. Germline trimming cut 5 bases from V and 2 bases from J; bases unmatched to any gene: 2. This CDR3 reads CASSETGNYGYTF. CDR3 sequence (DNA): TGTGCCAGCAGTGAGACAGGGAACTATGGCTACACCTTC.

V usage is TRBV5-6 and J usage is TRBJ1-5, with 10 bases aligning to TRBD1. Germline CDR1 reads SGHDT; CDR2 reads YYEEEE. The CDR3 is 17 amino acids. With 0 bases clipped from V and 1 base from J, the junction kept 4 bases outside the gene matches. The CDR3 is CASSLETGGSSNQPQHF. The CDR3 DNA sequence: TGTGCCAGCAGCTTGGAGACAGGGGGCTCGAGCAATCAGCCCCAGCATTTT.

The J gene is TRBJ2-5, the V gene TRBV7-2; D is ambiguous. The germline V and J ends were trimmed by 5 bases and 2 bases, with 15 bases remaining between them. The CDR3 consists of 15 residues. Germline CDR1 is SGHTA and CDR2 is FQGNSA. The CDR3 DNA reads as TGTGCCAGCAGCCCCAACTCCGTAGGGCAAGAGACCCAGTACTTC. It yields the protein CASSPNSVGQETQYF.

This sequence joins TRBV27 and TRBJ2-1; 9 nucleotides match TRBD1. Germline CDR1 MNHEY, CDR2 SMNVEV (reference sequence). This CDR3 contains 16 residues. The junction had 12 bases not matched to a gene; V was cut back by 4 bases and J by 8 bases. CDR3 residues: CASSSTGTGKRYEQFF. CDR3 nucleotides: TGTGCCAGCAGTTCCACCGGGACAGGGAAAAGGTATGAGCAGTTCTTC.

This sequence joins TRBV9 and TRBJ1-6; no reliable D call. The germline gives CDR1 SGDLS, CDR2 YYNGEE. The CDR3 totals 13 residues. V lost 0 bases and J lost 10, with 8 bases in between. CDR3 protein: CASSVEGGSPLHF. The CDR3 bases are TGTGCCAGCAGCGTAGAAGGAGGGTCACCCCTCCACTTT.

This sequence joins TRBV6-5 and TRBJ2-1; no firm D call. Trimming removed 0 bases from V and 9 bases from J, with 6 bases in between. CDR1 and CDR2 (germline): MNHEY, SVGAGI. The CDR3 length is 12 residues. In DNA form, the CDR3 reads TGTGCCAGCAGTTACTCGACCGGTGAGCAGTTCTTC. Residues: CASSYSTGEQFF.